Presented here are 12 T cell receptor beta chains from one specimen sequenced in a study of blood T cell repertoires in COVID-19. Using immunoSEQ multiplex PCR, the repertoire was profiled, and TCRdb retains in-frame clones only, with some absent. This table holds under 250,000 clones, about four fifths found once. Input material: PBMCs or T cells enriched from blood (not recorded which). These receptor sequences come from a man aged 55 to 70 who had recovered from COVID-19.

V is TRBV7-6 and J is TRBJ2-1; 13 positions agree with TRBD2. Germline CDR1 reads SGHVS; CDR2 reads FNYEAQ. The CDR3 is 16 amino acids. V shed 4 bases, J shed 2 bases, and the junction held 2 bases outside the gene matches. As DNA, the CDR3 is TGTGCCAGCAGCTCCGGGACTAGCGGGGCCTACAATGAGCAGTTCTTC. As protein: CASSSGTSGAYNEQFF.

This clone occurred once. This chain's CDR3 is CATPGTVNSPLHF. Written as DNA, the CDR3 is TGTGCCACCCCCGGGACAGTCAATTCACCCCTCCACTTT. The rearrangement links TRBV24-1 to TRBJ1-6; TRBD1 matches 7 bases. This CDR3 is 13 amino acids long. Germline V gives CDR1 KGHDR, CDR2 SFDVKD. J was trimmed by 7 bases and V by 9 bases; bases with no gene match: 5.

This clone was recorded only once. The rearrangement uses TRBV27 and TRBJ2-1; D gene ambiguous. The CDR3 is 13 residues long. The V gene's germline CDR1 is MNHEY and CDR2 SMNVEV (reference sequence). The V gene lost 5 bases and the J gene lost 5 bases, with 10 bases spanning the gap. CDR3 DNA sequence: TGTGCCAGCAGTAGAATCCGGGACAATGAGCAGTTCTTC. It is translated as CASSRIRDNEQFF.

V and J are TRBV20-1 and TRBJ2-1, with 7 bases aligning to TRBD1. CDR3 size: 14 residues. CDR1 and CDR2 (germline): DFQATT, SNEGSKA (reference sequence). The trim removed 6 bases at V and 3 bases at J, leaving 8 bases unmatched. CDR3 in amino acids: CSASGQVLYNEQFF. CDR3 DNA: TGCAGTGCGAGTGGACAGGTGCTCTACAATGAGCAGTTCTTC.

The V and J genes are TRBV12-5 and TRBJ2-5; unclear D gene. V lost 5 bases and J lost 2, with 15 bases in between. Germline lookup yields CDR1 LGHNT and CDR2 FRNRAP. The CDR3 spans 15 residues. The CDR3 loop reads CASGLLRSEQETQYF. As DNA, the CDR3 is TGTGCTAGTGGTCTACTAAGGAGTGAGCAAGAGACCCAGTACTTC.

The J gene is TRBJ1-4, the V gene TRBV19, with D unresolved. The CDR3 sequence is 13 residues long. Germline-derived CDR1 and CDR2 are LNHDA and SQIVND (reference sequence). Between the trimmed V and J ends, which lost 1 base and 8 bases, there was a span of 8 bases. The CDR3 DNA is TGTGCCAGTAGTATAGGTCAAGCGGAAAAACTGTTTTTT. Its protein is CASSIGQAEKLFF.

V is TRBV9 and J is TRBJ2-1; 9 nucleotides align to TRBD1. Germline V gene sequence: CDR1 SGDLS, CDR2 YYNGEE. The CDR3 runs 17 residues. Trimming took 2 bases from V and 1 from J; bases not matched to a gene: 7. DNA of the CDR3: TGTGCCAGCAGCGTTCGCCACGGACAGGGGTCCTACAATGAGCAGTTCTTC. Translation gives CASSVRHGQGSYNEQFF.

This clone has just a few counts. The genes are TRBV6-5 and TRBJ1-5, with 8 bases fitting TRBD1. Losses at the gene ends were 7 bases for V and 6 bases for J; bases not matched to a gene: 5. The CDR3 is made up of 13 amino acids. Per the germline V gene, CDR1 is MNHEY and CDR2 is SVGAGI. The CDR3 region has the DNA TGTGCCAGCAAGCCAGGGGGCGGTCAGCCCCAGCATTTT. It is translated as CASKPGGGQPQHF.

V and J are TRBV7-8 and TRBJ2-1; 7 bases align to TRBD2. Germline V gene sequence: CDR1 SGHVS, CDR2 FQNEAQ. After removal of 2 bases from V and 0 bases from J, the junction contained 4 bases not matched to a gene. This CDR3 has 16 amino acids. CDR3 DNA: TGTGCCAGCAGCTTATGGGGCGGGGGCTCCTACAATGAGCAGTTCTTC. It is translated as CASSLWGGGSYNEQFF.

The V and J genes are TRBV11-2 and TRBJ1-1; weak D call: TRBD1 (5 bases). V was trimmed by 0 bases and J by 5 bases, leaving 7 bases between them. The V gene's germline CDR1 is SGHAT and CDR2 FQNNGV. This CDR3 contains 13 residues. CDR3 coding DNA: TGTGCCAGCAGCTTAGAACGGGGGACTGAAGCTTTCTTT. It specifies CASSLERGTEAFF.

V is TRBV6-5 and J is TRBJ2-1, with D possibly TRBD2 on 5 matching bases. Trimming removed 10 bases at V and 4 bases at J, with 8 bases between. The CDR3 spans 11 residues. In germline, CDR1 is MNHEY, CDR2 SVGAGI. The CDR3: CATTGYNEQFF. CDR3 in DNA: TGTGCCACCACGGGGTACAATGAGCAGTTCTTC.

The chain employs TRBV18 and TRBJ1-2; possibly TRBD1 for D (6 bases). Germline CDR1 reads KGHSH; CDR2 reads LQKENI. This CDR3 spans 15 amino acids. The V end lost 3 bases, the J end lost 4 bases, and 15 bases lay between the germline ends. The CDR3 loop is CASSPTTGVFYGYTF. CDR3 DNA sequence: TGTGCCAGCTCACCTACGACAGGCGTTTTCTATGGCTACACCTTC.